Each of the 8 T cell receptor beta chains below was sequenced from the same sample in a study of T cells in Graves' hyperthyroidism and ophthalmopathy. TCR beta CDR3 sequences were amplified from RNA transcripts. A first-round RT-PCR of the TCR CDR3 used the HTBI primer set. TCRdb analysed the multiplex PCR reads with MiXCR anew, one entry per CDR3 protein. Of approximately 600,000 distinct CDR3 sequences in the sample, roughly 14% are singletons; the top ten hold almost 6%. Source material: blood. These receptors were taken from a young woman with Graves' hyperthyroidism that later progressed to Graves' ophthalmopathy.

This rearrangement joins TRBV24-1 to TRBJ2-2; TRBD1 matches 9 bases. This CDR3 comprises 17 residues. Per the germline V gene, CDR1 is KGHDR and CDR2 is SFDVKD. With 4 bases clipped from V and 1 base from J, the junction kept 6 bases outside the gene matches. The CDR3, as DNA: TGTGCCACCAGTGACCTCCTGGGACAGGGGAACACCGGGGAGCTGTTTTTT. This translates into CATSDLLGQGNTGELFF.

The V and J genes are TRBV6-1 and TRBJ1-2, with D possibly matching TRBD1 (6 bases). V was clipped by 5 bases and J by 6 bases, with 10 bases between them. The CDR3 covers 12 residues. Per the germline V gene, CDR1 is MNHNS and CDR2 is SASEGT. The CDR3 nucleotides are TGTGCCAGCAGTCCCCGACAGGATGGCTACACCTTC. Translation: CASSPRQDGYTF.

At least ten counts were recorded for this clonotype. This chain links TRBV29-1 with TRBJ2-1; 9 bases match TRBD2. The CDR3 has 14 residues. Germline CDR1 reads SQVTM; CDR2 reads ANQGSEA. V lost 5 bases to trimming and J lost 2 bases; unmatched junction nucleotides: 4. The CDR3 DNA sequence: TGCAGCGTTTTAGCGGGAGAAGCCTACAATGAGCAGTTCTTC. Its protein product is CSVLAGEAYNEQFF.

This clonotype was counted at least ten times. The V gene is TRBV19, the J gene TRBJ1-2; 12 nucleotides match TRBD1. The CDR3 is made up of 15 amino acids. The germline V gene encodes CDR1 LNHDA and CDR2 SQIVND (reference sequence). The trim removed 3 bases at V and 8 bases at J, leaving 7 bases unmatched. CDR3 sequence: CASSMPGQGARGYTF. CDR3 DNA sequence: TGTGCCAGTAGTATGCCGGGACAGGGGGCGCGAGGCTACACCTTC. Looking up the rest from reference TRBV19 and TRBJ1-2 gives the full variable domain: DGGITQSPKYLFRKEGQNVTLSCEQNLNHDAMYWYRQDPGQGLRLIYYSQIVNDFQKGDIAEGYSVSREKKESFPLTVTSAQKNPTAFYLCASSMPGQGARGYTFGSGTRLTVV.

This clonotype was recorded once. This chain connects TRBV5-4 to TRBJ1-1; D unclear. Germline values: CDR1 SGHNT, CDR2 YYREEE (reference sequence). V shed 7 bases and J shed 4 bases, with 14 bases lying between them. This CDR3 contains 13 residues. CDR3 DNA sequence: TGTGCCAGCGGTACAATCGGGCGCACTGAAGCTTTCTTT. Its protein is CASGTIGRTEAFF.

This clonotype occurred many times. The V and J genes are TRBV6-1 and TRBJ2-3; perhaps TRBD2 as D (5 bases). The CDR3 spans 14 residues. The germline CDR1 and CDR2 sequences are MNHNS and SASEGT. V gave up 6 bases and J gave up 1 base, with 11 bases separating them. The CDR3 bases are TGTGCCAGCAGAACCGGGATCGGCACAGATACGCAGTATTTT. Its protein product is CASRTGIGTDTQYF.

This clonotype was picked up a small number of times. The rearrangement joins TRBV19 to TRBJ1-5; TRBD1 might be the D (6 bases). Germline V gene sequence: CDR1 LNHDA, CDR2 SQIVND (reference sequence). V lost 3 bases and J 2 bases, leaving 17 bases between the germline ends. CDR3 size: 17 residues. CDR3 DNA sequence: TGTGCCAGTAGTATCGGAGGAGGGGGTTATGGCAATCAGCCCCAGCATTTT. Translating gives CASSIGGGGYGNQPQHF.

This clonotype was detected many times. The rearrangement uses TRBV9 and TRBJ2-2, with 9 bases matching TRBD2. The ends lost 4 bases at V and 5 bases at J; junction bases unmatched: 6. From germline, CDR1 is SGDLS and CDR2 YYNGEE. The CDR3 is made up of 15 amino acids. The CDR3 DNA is TGTGCCAGCAGCCCCGCTAGCGGGAAGACCGGGGAGCTGTTTTTT. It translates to CASSPASGKTGELFF. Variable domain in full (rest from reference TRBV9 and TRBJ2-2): DSGVTQTPKHLITATGQRVTLRCSPRSGDLSVYWYQQSLDQGLQFLIQYYNGEERAKGNILERFSAQQFPDLHSELNLSSLELGDSALYFCASSPASGKTGELFFGEGSRLTVL.